This section outlines one T cell receptor (beta chain) sequence together with its context. Its antigen is as yet unknown. Trimming took off 2 bases at V and 5 bases at J, with 19 bases between the two ends. Germline V gives CDR1 MNHEY, CDR2 SVGEGT. There are 16 residues in the CDR3. These data originate in a study of Graves' ophthalmopathy and Graves' hyperthyroidism. As for the study in general: At initial diagnosis, peripheral blood was obtained, and this preceded any treatment.

Using RNA transcripts, the TCR beta CDR3 regions were amplified. The authors performed first-round RT-PCR with HTBI primers and then a second-round multiplex PCR. TCRdb redid the calling of the multiplex PCR reads with MiXCR, one entry per CDR3 protein. The repertoire holds 200,000 to 250,000 distinct CDR3 sequences, about a fifth seen once, with more than 35% in the top ten. PBMCs were isolated by Ficoll-Paque density gradient centrifugation, using about 9.2 ml of fresh peripheral blood as the starting material. Study-wide findings and caveats: Sensitivity reached 87.88% and specificity roughly 81% for a 13-signature model separating ophthalmopathy from stable hyperthyroidism.

The rearrangement uses TRBV6-2 or TRBV6-3 and TRBJ2-7; D is ambiguous. Input material: peripheral blood. The clonotype was recovered from a woman aged 45-60 years with Graves' ophthalmopathy. The CDR3 nucleotides are TGTGCCAGCAGTTACGACCGGACCAACCTCCGGGACGAGCAGTACTTC. Protein product: CASSYDRTNLRDEQYF.